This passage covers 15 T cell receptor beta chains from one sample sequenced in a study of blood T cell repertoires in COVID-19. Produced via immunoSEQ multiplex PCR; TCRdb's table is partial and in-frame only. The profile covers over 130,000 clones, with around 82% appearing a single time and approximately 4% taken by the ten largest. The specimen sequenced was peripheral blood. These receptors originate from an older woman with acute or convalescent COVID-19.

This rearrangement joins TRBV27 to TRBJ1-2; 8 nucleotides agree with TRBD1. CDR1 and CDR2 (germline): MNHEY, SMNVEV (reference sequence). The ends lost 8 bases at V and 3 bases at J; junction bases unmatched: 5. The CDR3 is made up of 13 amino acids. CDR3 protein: CASSSDRDYGYTF. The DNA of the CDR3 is TGTGCCAGCTCCTCGGACAGGGACTATGGCTACACCTTC.

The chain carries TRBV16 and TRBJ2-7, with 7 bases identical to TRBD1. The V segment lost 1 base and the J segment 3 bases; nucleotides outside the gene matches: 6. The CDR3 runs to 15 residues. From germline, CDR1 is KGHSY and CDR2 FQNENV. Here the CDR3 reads CASSQYQQGNYEQYF. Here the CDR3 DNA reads TGTGCCAGCAGCCAATATCAACAGGGGAACTACGAGCAGTACTTC.

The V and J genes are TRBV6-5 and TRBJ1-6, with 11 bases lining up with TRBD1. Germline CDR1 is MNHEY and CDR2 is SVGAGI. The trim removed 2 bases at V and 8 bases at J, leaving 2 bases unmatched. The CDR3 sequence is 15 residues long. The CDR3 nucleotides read TGTGCCAGCAGTTACCTGGGACAGGGGGATTCACCCCTCCACTTT. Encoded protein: CASSYLGQGDSPLHF.

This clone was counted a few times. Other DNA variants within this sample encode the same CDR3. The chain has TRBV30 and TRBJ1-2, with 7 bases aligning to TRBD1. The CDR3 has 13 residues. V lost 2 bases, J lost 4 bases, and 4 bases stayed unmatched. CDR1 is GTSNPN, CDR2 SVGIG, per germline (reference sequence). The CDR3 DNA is TGTGCCTGGAGTCCGACAGGGAGCTATGGCTACACCTTC. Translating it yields CAWSPTGSYGYTF.

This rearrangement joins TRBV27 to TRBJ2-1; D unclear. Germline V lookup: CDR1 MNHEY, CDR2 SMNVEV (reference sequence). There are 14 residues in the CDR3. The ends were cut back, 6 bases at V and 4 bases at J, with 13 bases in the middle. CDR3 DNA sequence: TGTGCCAGCAGAAACAGTGCCCTTTACAATGAGCAGTTCTTC. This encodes CASRNSALYNEQFF.

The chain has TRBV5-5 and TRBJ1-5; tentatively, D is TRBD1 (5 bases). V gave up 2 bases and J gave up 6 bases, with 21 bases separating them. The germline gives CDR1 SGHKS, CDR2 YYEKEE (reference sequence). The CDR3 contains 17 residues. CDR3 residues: CASSLDLTARQGQPQHF. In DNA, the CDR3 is TGTGCCAGCAGCTTAGACCTGACAGCCAGGCAGGGTCAGCCCCAGCATTTT.

CDR3 bases: TGCAGCGTTGGTGGGCTCAATCAGCCCCAGCATTTT. It codes for CSVGGLNQPQHF. The V call is TRBV29-1, the J call TRBJ1-5; D ambiguous. The CDR3 is 12 residues long. Trimming shortened V by 4 bases and J by 3 bases, and 7 bases separated the two germline ends. The germline gives CDR1 SQVTM, CDR2 ANQGSEA.

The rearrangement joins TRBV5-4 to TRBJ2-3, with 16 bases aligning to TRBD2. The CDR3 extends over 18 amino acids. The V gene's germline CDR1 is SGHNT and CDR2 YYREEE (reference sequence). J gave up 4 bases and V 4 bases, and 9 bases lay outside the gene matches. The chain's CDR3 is CASSAGTSGRARSDTQYF. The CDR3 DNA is TGTGCCAGCAGCGCCGGGACTAGCGGGAGGGCCCGGTCAGATACGCAGTATTTT.

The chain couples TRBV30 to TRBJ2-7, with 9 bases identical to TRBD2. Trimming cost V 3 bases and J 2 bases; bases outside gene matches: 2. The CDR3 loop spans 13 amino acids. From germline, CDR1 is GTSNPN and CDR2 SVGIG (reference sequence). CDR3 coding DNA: TGTGCCTGGAGGACTAGCGGTACCTACGAGCAGTACTTC. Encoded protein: CAWRTSGTYEQYF.

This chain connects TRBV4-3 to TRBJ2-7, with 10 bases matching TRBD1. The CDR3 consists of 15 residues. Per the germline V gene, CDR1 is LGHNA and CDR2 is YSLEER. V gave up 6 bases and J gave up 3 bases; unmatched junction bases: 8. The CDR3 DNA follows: TGCGCCAGCAGTGGACCGGGACAGGGGCTCTACGAGCAGTACTTC. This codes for CASSGPGQGLYEQYF.

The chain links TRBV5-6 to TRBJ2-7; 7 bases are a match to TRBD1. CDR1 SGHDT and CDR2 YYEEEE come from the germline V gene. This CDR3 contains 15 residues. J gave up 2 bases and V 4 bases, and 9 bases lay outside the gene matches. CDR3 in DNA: TGTGCCAGCAGCCACAACAGACAGGGTACCTACGAGCAGTACTTC. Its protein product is CASSHNRQGTYEQYF.

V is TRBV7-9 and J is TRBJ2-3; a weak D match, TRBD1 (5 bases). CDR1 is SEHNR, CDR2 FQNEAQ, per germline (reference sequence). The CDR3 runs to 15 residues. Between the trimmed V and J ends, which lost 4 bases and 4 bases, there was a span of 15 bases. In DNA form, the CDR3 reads TGTGCCAGCAGCTCCTTGACAGCTAGAGCAGATACGCAGTATTTT. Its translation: CASSSLTARADTQYF.

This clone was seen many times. The CDR3 region has the DNA TGTGCCTGGAGCGGACTAACTCGAAATGAGCAGTTCTTC. Protein: CAWSGLTRNEQFF. The V call is TRBV30, the J call TRBJ2-1, with D perhaps matching TRBD2 (6 bases). Germline loops: CDR1 GTSNPN, CDR2 SVGIG (reference sequence). CDR3 length equals 13 residues. The ends were cut back, 3 bases at V and 7 bases at J, with 13 bases in the middle.

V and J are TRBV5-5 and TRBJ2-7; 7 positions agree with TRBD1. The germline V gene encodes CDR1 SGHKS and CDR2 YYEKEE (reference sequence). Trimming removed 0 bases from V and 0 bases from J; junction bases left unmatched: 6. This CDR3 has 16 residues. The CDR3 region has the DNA TGTGCCAGCAGCTTGGACCCGGGACAGACCTCCTACGAGCAGTACTTC. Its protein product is CASSLDPGQTSYEQYF.

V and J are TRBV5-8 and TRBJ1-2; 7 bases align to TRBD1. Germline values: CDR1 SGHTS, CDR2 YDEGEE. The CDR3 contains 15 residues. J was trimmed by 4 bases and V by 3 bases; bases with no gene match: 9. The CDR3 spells CASSSRTGARYGYTF. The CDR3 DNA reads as TGTGCCAGCAGCTCCCGGACAGGAGCTCGCTATGGCTACACCTTC. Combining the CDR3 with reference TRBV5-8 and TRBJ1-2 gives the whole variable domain EAGVTQSPTHLIKTRGQQATLRCSPISGHTSVYWYQQALGLGLQFLLWYDEGEERNRGNFPPRFSGRQFPNYSSELNVNALELEDSALYLCASSSRTGARYGYTFGSGTRLTVV.